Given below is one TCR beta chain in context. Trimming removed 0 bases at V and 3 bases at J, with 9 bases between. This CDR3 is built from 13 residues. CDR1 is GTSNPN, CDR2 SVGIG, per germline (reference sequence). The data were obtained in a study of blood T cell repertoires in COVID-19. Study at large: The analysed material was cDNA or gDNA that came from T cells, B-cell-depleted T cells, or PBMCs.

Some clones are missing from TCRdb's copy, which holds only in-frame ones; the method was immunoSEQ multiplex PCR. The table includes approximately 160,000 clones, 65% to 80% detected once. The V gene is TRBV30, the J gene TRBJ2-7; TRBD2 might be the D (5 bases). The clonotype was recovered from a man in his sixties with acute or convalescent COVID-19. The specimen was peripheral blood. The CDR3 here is CAWSVGGIYEQYF. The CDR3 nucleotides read TGTGCCTGGAGTGTAGGAGGAATCTACGAGCAGTACTTC.